This TCR beta chain is from a study of shared clonotypes between healthy human individuals. Whole-study context: A couple of women and three men aged 18 to 49 served as donors.

From germline, CDR1 is LNHDA and CDR2 SQIVND (reference sequence). The CDR3 totals 14 residues. Trimming took off 7 bases at V and 4 bases at J, with 16 bases between the two ends. Sequencing was performed with immunoSEQ multiplex PCR; in TCRdb, only in-frame clones are kept and a portion is missing. The table records about 1 million clones, roughly 80% of them present only once. The sample consisted of memory CD4+ T cells sorted from blood. The sample's subset: CD45RA-negative fraction. The clonotype was recovered from a man in his late teens or twenties in good health. This chain connects TRBV19 to TRBJ1-1, with D maybe TRBD1 (6 bases). The CDR3 protein is CASKVGGQGTEAFF. The CDR3 DNA follows: TGTGCCAGTAAGGTTGGGGGGCAGGGCACTGAAGCTTTCTTT.